This is a list of T cell receptor beta chains from one sample in a study of blood T cell repertoires in COVID-19. Profiling relied on immunoSEQ multiplex PCR, and the TCRdb table lists in-frame clones only, not all of them. The sample has around 260,000 clones; about 91% are singletons. Source material: peripheral blood. The source of these receptors is a person aged 18-30 years with COVID-19, enrolled during active disease. CDR3s include the opening cysteine and the closing phenylalanine or tryptophan. A D gene is named only where the DNA matches it firmly. A clone size is listed for some rows: how often the clone was seen (once, few, many), or a class if it is expanded.

clone size: NA; V gene: TRBV6-5; D gene: NA; J gene: TRBJ1-2; CDR3 protein: CASSLGGSGYTF
clone size: once; V gene: TRBV6-5; D gene: TRBD2; J gene: TRBJ2-1; CDR3 protein: CASSRGSSSYNEQFF
clone size: NA; V gene: TRBV13; D gene: NA; J gene: TRBJ1-3; CDR3 protein: CASSLGPPNSGNTIYF
clone size: NA; V gene: TRBV7-2; D gene: TRBD1; J gene: TRBJ2-2; CDR3 protein: CASRSSGTGITGELFF
clone size: NA; V gene: TRBV19; D gene: NA; J gene: TRBJ1-6; CDR3 protein: CASSPGAYNSPLHF
clone size: NA; V gene: TRBV19; D gene: TRBD2; J gene: TRBJ2-5; CDR3 protein: CASMGLAGAQETQYF
clone size: NA; V gene: TRBV19; D gene: NA; J gene: TRBJ2-7; CDR3 protein: CASSIGGSYEQYF
clone size: NA; V gene: TRBV4-1; D gene: TRBD1; J gene: TRBJ2-2; CDR3 protein: CASSQAGTATGELFF
clone size: NA; V gene: TRBV7-3; D gene: NA; J gene: TRBJ2-2; CDR3 protein: CASSQDSGELFF
clone size: NA; V gene: TRBV7-2; D gene: NA; J gene: TRBJ1-2; CDR3 protein: CASSLEAEGGYTF
clone size: NA; V gene: TRBV2; D gene: NA; J gene: TRBJ1-6; CDR3 protein: CASSDSSYNSPLHF
clone size: NA; V gene: TRBV12-3/TRBV12-4; D gene: NA; J gene: TRBJ2-5; CDR3 protein: CASRGRNQETQYF
clone size: NA; V gene: TRBV7-9; D gene: NA; J gene: TRBJ2-7; CDR3 protein: CASSSRATDQCF
clone size: NA; V gene: TRBV4-1; D gene: TRBD2; J gene: TRBJ2-7; CDR3 protein: CASSQEGGRSYEQYF
clone size: NA; V gene: TRBV7-2; D gene: NA; J gene: TRBJ1-1; CDR3 protein: CASSLVQGTEAFF
clone size: NA; V gene: TRBV24-1; D gene: NA; J gene: TRBJ2-7; CDR3 protein: CATSVNSYEQYF
clone size: NA; V gene: TRBV14; D gene: TRBD2; J gene: TRBJ2-1; CDR3 protein: CASSLGLPGEQFF
clone size: once; V gene: TRBV7-9; D gene: TRBD1; J gene: TRBJ1-1; CDR3 protein: CASSLTAGGADTEAFF
clone size: NA; V gene: TRBV7-9; D gene: TRBD2; J gene: TRBJ2-6; CDR3 protein: CASSLGEGGSGANVLTF
clone size: NA; V gene: TRBV11-3; D gene: TRBD1; J gene: TRBJ2-7; CDR3 protein: CASSPGQGDHRADEQYF
clone size: NA; V gene: TRBV15; D gene: NA; J gene: TRBJ1-4; CDR3 protein: CATSTGQSNEKLFF
clone size: NA; V gene: TRBV11-2; D gene: TRBD1; J gene: TRBJ2-6; CDR3 protein: CASSLRDRDGANVLTF
clone size: NA; V gene: TRBV2; D gene: NA; J gene: TRBJ2-7; CDR3 protein: CASKAQPYEQYF
clone size: NA; V gene: TRBV5-6; D gene: TRBD1; J gene: TRBJ1-4; CDR3 protein: CASSFGQGSEKLFF
clone size: NA; V gene: TRBV18; D gene: NA; J gene: TRBJ1-2; CDR3 protein: CASSPSQAATNYGYTF
clone size: NA; V gene: TRBV24-1; D gene: TRBD1; J gene: TRBJ2-7; CDR3 protein: CATSVGQGNSYEQYF
clone size: NA; V gene: TRBV23-1; D gene: NA; J gene: TRBJ2-4; CDR3 protein: CASSQRVLAKNIQYF
clone size: NA; V gene: TRBV9; D gene: NA; J gene: TRBJ2-7; CDR3 protein: CASSVAGAHEQYF
clone size: NA; V gene: TRBV6-5; D gene: NA; J gene: TRBJ1-5; CDR3 protein: CASSYGGSNQPQHF
clone size: NA; V gene: TRBV9; D gene: TRBD1; J gene: TRBJ2-5; CDR3 protein: CASSGQGAQVETQYF
clone size: NA; V gene: TRBV6-7; D gene: TRBD2; J gene: TRBJ2-7; CDR3 protein: CASSYPYSGSSYEQYF
clone size: NA; V gene: TRBV7-9; D gene: NA; J gene: TRBJ1-1; CDR3 protein: CASSLATGGGGDTEAFF
clone size: NA; V gene: TRBV28; D gene: NA; J gene: TRBJ2-2; CDR3 protein: CASSSGQNTGELFF
clone size: NA; V gene: TRBV27; D gene: TRBD1; J gene: TRBJ1-2; CDR3 protein: CASSLTGGSYGYTF
clone size: NA; V gene: TRBV6-5; D gene: TRBD1; J gene: TRBJ1-5; CDR3 protein: CASTRDRGLYQPQHF
clone size: NA; V gene: TRBV6-5; D gene: NA; J gene: TRBJ1-1; CDR3 protein: CASKSMRDTEAFF
clone size: NA; V gene: TRBV19; D gene: NA; J gene: TRBJ2-1; CDR3 protein: CASRDDSGASSYNEQFF
clone size: NA; V gene: TRBV7-9; D gene: TRBD1; J gene: TRBJ2-7; CDR3 protein: CASSQTTGDYEQYF
clone size: NA; V gene: TRBV7-2; D gene: TRBD1; J gene: TRBJ1-2; CDR3 protein: CASSLYFFGRDSGGYTF
clone size: few; V gene: TRBV24-1; D gene: TRBD2; J gene: TRBJ2-3; CDR3 protein: CAISLGLGTDTQYF
clone size: NA; V gene: TRBV28; D gene: TRBD1; J gene: TRBJ2-3; CDR3 protein: CAHRGQLDTQYF
clone size: NA; V gene: TRBV4-3; D gene: NA; J gene: TRBJ2-1; CDR3 protein: CASSQVGGNEQFF
clone size: NA; V gene: TRBV7-2; D gene: NA; J gene: TRBJ2-3; CDR3 protein: CASSLAGEADTQYF
clone size: NA; V gene: TRBV21-1; D gene: NA; J gene: TRBJ1-1; CDR3 protein: CASSKRDRRAEAFF
clone size: NA; V gene: TRBV18; D gene: NA; J gene: TRBJ1-4; CDR3 protein: CASSPPERKLFF
clone size: NA; V gene: TRBV2; D gene: NA; J gene: TRBJ1-2; CDR3 protein: CASSDATSYGYTF